A selection of T cell receptor beta chains follows, all from one sample in a study of blood T cells in healthy people across ages. MiXCR, applied by TCRdb to the 5' RACE reads, yields one record per CDR3 protein. The data contain 550,000 to 800,000 distinct CDR3 sequences, around 32% of them singletons. Sequencing used blood. The receptors originated from a woman older than 75 in good health. Both conserved end residues are part of each CDR3. The D gene is left open where the match is weak. Where a row states a size, it is once, few, many or the class of an expanded clone; other rows omit it.

TRBV29-1	TRBJ1-1	once	NA	14	TGCAGCGTGACCGAAGGGGCGATGAACACTGAAGCTTTCTTT	CSVTEGAMNTEAFF
TRBV9	TRBJ1-1	few	NA	14	TGTGCCAGCAGCACTCAAGCGGTGGGCACTGAAGCTTTCTTT	CASSTQAVGTEAFF
TRBV11-2	TRBJ2-3	NA	TRBD2	14	TGTGCTACTAGGAGCGGGGGGGCCCCAGATACGCAGTATTTT	CATRSGGAPDTQYF
TRBV13	TRBJ2-7	many	NA	15	TGTGCCAGCAGCCCAGGAGGGCCAAGCTCCTACGAGCAGTACTTC	CASSPGGPSSYEQYF
TRBV28	TRBJ2-5	many	TRBD2	15	TGTGCCAGCAGTCAATCTGGGAGCAGTCCGGGGGGTGGGTACTTC	CASSQSGSSPGGGYF
TRBV13	TRBJ2-1	NA	TRBD1	14	TGTGCCAGCAGTACGGGACAGGGATACAATGAGCAGTTCTTC	CASSTGQGYNEQFF
TRBV7-2	TRBJ2-5	once	NA	13	TGTGCCAGCAGCTTAGAACAGCGCTGGACCCAGTACTTC	CASSLEQRWTQYF
TRBV30	TRBJ1-6	NA	NA	13	TGTGCCTGGATGCGGGGGCGTAATTCACCCCTCCACTTT	CAWMRGRNSPLHF
TRBV2	TRBJ2-3	many	TRBD2	17	TGTGCCAGCAGCCGCGGCGGACTAGCGGCTGGTTCGGATACGCAGTATTTT	CASSRGGLAAGSDTQYF
TRBV20-1	TRBJ2-1	many	TRBD2	17	TGCAGTGCTAGTCCCTACCGACTAGCGGGGGGGCGCGATGAGCAGTTCTTC	CSASPYRLAGGRDEQFF
TRBV9	TRBJ2-2	NA	TRBD2	14	TGTGCCACCCGGGGAGGGGCGAACACCGGGGAGCTGTTTTTT	CATRGGANTGELFF
TRBV19	TRBJ2-5	NA	TRBD2	13	TGTGCCACCTCCGGGACTAGAGAAGAGACCCAGTACTTC	CATSGTREETQYF
TRBV6-6	TRBJ1-1	few	TRBD1	16	TGTGCCAGCAGTCCCTGGGGGGGGACAGGGGAGGGAGAAGCTTTCTTT	CASSPWGGTGEGEAFF
TRBV6-2/TRBV6-3	TRBJ2-1	few	NA	13	TGTGCCAGCAGGCGATTCTCAGGGAATGAGCAGTTCTTC	CASRRFSGNEQFF
TRBV30	TRBJ2-7	NA	NA	11	TGTGCCTGGAGGGCCTCCTACGAGCAGTACTTC	CAWRASYEQYF
TRBV9	TRBJ1-4	NA	NA	12	TGTGCCAGCAGCGGGGGTGGAGAAAAACTGTTTTTT	CASSGGGEKLFF
TRBV7-6	TRBJ2-5	many	NA	16	TGTGCCAGCAGCCGAAATCAGGGCAGGGGACCAGAGACCCAGTACTTC	CASSRNQGRGPETQYF
TRBV12-3/TRBV12-4	TRBJ1-2	NA	NA	13	TGTGCCAGCAGTTTAAGGGATTTCGGTGGCTACACCTTC	CASSLRDFGGYTF
TRBV6-2/TRBV6-3	TRBJ2-1	many	TRBD1	15	TGTGCCAGCAGGATGACAGGGGGGTCCTACAATGAGCAGTTCTTC	CASRMTGGSYNEQFF